This T cell receptor beta chain appears in the sequencing data of a study of T cell changes during pregnancy in multiple sclerosis. The junction had 9 bases not matched to a gene; V was cut back by 7 bases and J by 6 bases. This CDR3 spans 14 amino acids. The germline V gene encodes CDR1 MDHEN and CDR2 SYDVKM. Assay used: immunoSEQ multiplex PCR; TCRdb lists only in-frame clones, some missing. The sample has roughly 52,000 clones, roughly 92% seen once. This sequence originates from a female donor with multiple sclerosis, enrolled in a pregnancy study. V usage is TRBV28 and J usage is TRBJ2-7; TRBD2 matches at 10 bases. The sequencing used CD4+ T cells from peripheral blood mononuclear cells, collected in the third trimester of pregnancy. CDR3 residues: CASTGSGRAAEQYF. The CDR3, as DNA: TGTGCCAGCACGGGAAGCGGGAGGGCCGCCGAGCAGTACTTC.